This passage covers 9 T cell receptor beta chains from one sample sequenced in a study of T cells after posttransplantation cyclophosphamide. Busulfan-fludarabine conditioning, marrow transplant, and cyclophosphamide on days +3 and +4 were administered. The assay was immunoSEQ multiplex PCR, and TCRdb's table has in-frame clones only and misses some. The sample records 20,000 to 25,000 clones, roughly 90% being singletons. The specimen was PBMCs, collected after allogeneic stem cell transplant with posttransplant cyclophosphamide. The receptors here all came from a female patient between 25 and 45 years old who received an allogeneic stem cell transplant from an unrelated donor, was CMV-positive, and had no GVHD. Some of the T cells may derive from the graft donor.

This clone has a single count. The chain carries TRBV19 and TRBJ2-3; 11 bases match TRBD2. The CDR3 consists of 14 residues. The J segment lost 6 bases and the V segment lost 10 bases, leaving 9 bases of the junction unmatched. Germline assignment: CDR1 LNHDA and CDR2 SQIVND (reference sequence). CDR3 nucleotides: TGTGCCACCGGGACTAGCGGTCGTTGGGATACGCAGTATTTT. Encoded protein: CATGTSGRWDTQYF.

In its sample, this clone was seen once. The chain recombines TRBV11-2 with TRBJ1-1, with TRBD1 identical over 8 bases. The V and J ends lost 1 base and 9 bases, in that order; junction bases with no gene match: 10. The CDR3 sequence is 15 residues long. Looked up from germline, CDR1 is SGHAT and CDR2 is FQNNGV. The DNA of the CDR3 is TGTGCCAGCAGCTTAGGTAGGACAGGGTTTTTGAAAGCTTTCTTT. It yields the protein CASSLGRTGFLKAFF.

This sequence joins TRBV7-2 and TRBJ2-7, with D possibly matching TRBD1 (6 bases). This CDR3 is built from 13 residues. V was shortened by 10 bases and J by 1 base, with 14 bases between the two germline ends. Per germline, CDR1 SGHTA and CDR2 FQGNSA. CDR3 in DNA: TGTGCCACCGACAGGCTCAGGTCCTACGAGCAGTACTTC. Protein: CATDRLRSYEQYF.

The chain recombines TRBV11-3 with TRBJ2-3; 13 bases are a match to TRBD2. The CDR3 length is 15 residues. Germline CDR1 reads SGHNT; CDR2 reads YENEEA. V lost 5 bases to trimming and J lost 6 bases; unmatched junction nucleotides: 5. The CDR3 protein is CASSLTSGGLDTQYF. The CDR3 nucleotides are TGTGCCAGCAGCCTGACTAGCGGGGGGCTCGATACGCAGTATTTT.

V gene TRBV28 combines with J gene TRBJ1-5; tentative D call: TRBD1 (5 bases). V lost 8 bases and J lost 5, with 25 bases in between. Germline values: CDR1 MDHEN, CDR2 SYDVKM. CDR3 length equals 17 residues. CDR3 bases: TGTGCCAGCGCCAGTGGGGGAGGGGCTAACCTTTATCAGCCCCAGCATTTT. Encoded protein: CASASGGGANLYQPQHF.

V gene TRBV30 combines with J gene TRBJ1-1; D ambiguous. Trimming removed 4 bases at V and 7 bases at J, with 10 bases between. The CDR3 consists of 11 residues. CDR1 GTSNPN and CDR2 SVGIG come from the germline V gene (reference sequence). CDR3 loop: CAWTRAGEAFF. The DNA for the CDR3 is TGTGCCTGGACTCGGGCGGGTGAAGCTTTCTTT.

The chain recombines TRBV11-2 with TRBJ2-7, with 7 bases identical to TRBD2. Germline trimming cut 5 bases from V and 0 bases from J; bases unmatched to any gene: 10. CDR1 SGHAT and CDR2 FQNNGV come from the germline V gene. The CDR3 consists of 16 residues. The CDR3 loop is CASSRAGGSYSYEQYF. Here the CDR3 DNA reads TGTGCCAGCAGCCGCGCCGGCGGGAGTTACTCCTACGAGCAGTACTTC.

This chain links TRBV7-3 with TRBJ2-3, with D perhaps TRBD2 (6 bases). Trimming shortened V by 3 bases and J by 0 bases, and 13 bases separated the two germline ends. CDR3 length equals 16 residues. From germline, CDR1 is SGHTA and CDR2 FQGTGA. In DNA, the CDR3 is TGTGCCAGCAGCTTGCGCATGGGGGGTAGCACAGATACGCAGTATTTT. Translation gives CASSLRMGGSTDTQYF.

The V gene is TRBV5-1, the J gene TRBJ2-3; 9 nucleotides align to TRBD1. The CDR3 loop spans 15 amino acids. The germline CDR1 and CDR2 sequences are SGHRS and YFSETQ. Trimming removed 4 bases from V and 4 bases from J; junction bases left unmatched: 7. The CDR3 DNA reads TGCGCCAGCAGCCCGGACAGGGGCCCCCCAGATACGCAGTATTTT. Its translation is CASSPDRGPPDTQYF.